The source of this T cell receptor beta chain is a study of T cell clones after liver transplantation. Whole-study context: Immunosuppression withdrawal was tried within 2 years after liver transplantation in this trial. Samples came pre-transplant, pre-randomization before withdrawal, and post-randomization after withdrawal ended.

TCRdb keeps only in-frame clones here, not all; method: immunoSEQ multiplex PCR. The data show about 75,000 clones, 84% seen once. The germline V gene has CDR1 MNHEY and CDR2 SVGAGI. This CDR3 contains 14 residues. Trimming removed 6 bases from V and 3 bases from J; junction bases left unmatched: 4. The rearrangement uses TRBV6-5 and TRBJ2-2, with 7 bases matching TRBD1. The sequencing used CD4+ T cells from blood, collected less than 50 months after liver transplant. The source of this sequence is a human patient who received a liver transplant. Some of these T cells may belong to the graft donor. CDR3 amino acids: CASRRDRYTGELFF. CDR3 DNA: TGTGCCAGCAGACGGGACAGATACACCGGGGAGCTGTTTTTT.